A few counts support the clone carrying this T cell receptor beta chain. Its antigen is not identified. This record comes from a study of cytomegalovirus exposure and HLA in healthy donors. Study findings and constraints: A later analysis linked about 17,000 TCR beta sequences to HLA alleles at 0.05 false discovery rate. Later examination showed HLA-associated TCR beta chains had greater clonal expansion than equally common others.

The PCR made use of 60 Vbeta and 13 Jbeta primers. TCRdb keeps only in-frame clones here, not all; method: immunoSEQ multiplex PCR. The sample consists of about 130,000 clones, 83% of them appearing once. This CDR3 spans 17 amino acids. J lost 4 bases, V lost 4 bases, and 13 bases had no gene match. Per germline, CDR1 LGHNA and CDR2 YNFKEQ. Sequences were obtained from PBMCs. The genes are TRBV4-2 and TRBJ2-1, with 7 nucleotides matching TRBD2. The TCR comes from a woman aged 40 to 49 in good health and CMV-seropositive. The DNA of the CDR3 is TGTGCCAGCAGCCCCCAGGATAGGGAGGGGAGATACAATGAGCAGTTCTTC. Its protein is CASSPQDREGRYNEQFF.